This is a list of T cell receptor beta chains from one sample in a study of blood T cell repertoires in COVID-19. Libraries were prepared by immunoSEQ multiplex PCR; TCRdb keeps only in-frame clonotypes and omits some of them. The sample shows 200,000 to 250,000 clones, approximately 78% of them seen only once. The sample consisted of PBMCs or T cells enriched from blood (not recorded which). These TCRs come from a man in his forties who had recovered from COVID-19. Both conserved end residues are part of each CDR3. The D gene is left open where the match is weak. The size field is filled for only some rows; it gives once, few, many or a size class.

TGTGCCAGCAGTCTCAACAGGAGGAACACTGAAGCTTTCTTT,CASSLNRRNTEAFF,TRBJ1-1,.,TRBV27,.
TGCGCCAGCGGGAAAAACAGGCTTGAGCAGTTCTTC,CASGKNRLEQFF,TRBJ2-1,.,TRBV10-1,few
TGTGCCAGCAGCCCAGGAGGGGACAGGGGCTATGGCTACACCTTC,CASSPGGDRGYGYTF,TRBJ1-2,TRBD1,TRBV9,.
TGTGCCAGCAGTTTTGACGGGTATAATTCACCCCTCCACTTT,CASSFDGYNSPLHF,TRBJ1-6,.,TRBV27,.
TGTGCCAGCAGCCCAATTGATTGGGACAGGGAGAACACTGAAGCTTTCTTT,CASSPIDWDRENTEAFF,TRBJ1-1,TRBD1,TRBV7-9,.
TGTGCCAGCAGTGCTTCTAGCGGACCCTCCTACAATGAGCAGTTCTTC,CASSASSGPSYNEQFF,TRBJ2-1,TRBD2,TRBV27,.
TGTGCCAGCTTAGGACAGACGAACACCGGGGAGCTGTTTTTT,CASLGQTNTGELFF,TRBJ2-2,.,TRBV2,.
TGTGCCAGTAGTATGACAGCATACTACAATGAGCAGTTCTTC,CASSMTAYYNEQFF,TRBJ2-1,.,TRBV19,.
TGTGCCACCAGTGACTCAGTGGACACTGAAGCTTTCTTT,CATSDSVDTEAFF,TRBJ1-1,.,TRBV24-1,.
TGTGCCGAGACAGACATGAATGAGCAGTTCTTC,CAETDMNEQFF,TRBJ2-1,.,TRBV19,.